This record covers a single TCR beta chain. What it recognizes is unknown. One junction end does not reproduce the germline sequence, and a read error may be involved. The CDR3 runs 15 residues. The data derive from a study of blood T cells in healthy people across ages. Study results and limitations: While age rose, TCR beta diversity per million T cells dropped in a roughly linear way.

Alongside a J-beta primer mix, a sample-barcoded 5' primer served in a second PCR lasting about 7 to 12 cycles. Every cDNA molecule bore a tag from a template-switch adaptor containing 12 random nucleotides. TCRdb reanalysed the 5' RACE reads using MiXCR and keeps one entry per CDR3 protein. This table has under 2 million distinct CDR3 sequences, approximately 32% appearing once. The sequenced sample consisted of blood. The V call is TRBV12-3 or TRBV12-4, the J call TRBJ2-7; 7 bases match TRBD2. This clonotype originated in a woman aged 30 to 39 in good health. The CDR3 DNA reads as TGTGTCAGCAGTTTTAGGGCGGGAGCGTCCCACGAGCAGTACTTC. This gives the protein CVSSFRAGASHEQYF.